This entry lists 27 T cell receptor beta chains sequenced from one sample in a study of cytomegalovirus exposure and HLA in healthy donors. PCR amplification relied on 60 Vbeta primers (plus 13 Jbeta primers). TCRdb's table, derived via immunoSEQ multiplex PCR, lists solely in-frame clones and lacks some. The table has tens of thousands of clones, over 65% seen once. Sequencing was done on a sample of PBMCs. These receptors originate from a woman between 35 and 50 years old in good health and CMV-seropositive.

The CDR3 reads CASSYLAGVSDTQYF. The CDR3 DNA is TGTGCCAGCAGTTACCTAGCGGGAGTCTCAGATACGCAGTATTTT. The chain is built from TRBV6-5 and TRBJ2-3, with TRBD2 identical over 10 bases. The length of the CDR3 is 15 residues. After removal of 2 bases from V and 4 bases from J, the junction contained 3 bases not matched to a gene. Germline V gene sequence: CDR1 MNHEY, CDR2 SVGAGI.

CDR3 protein: CASSLAAGYYEQYV. CDR3 nucleotide sequence: TGTGCCAGCAGTCTGGCGGCAGGGTACTACGAGCAGTACGTC. This sequence joins TRBV27 and TRBJ2-7; TRBD1 is a possible D gene (5 bases). The CDR3 loop spans 14 amino acids. Trimming pared 5 bases from V and 3 bases from J, leaving 14 bases between. Germline CDR1 reads MNHEY; CDR2 reads SMNVEV (reference sequence).

The chain is built from TRBV10-3 and TRBJ1-5; D remains unclear. The V end was cut by 2 bases, the J end by 9 bases, with 11 bases between. Per germline, CDR1 ENHRY and CDR2 SYGVKD. The CDR3 loop spans 13 amino acids. This CDR3 is CAISETDTRPQHF. CDR3 sequence (DNA): TGTGCCATCAGTGAGACTGACACGCGGCCCCAGCATTTT.

The V and J genes are TRBV18 and TRBJ1-1, with a possible D match to TRBD1 (5 bases). This CDR3 is built from 13 residues. V lost 11 bases, J lost 4 bases, and 17 bases lay in between. The germline V gene has CDR1 KGHSH and CDR2 LQKENI. Here the CDR3 DNA reads TGTGCCTCGGGAGCTGGGGGGATCACTGAAGCTTTCTTT. Protein product: CASGAGGITEAFF.

V and J are TRBV29-1 and TRBJ2-7; 7 positions match TRBD1. The CDR3 extends over 14 amino acids. The J segment lost 3 bases and the V segment lost 4 bases, leaving 9 bases of the junction unmatched. CDR1 is SQVTM, CDR2 ANQGSEA, per germline. The chain's CDR3 is CSVVGDRSYYEQYF. In nucleotides, the CDR3 is TGCAGCGTTGTGGGGGACAGATCCTACTACGAGCAGTACTTC.

This chain connects TRBV30 to TRBJ2-7; TRBD1 might be the D (6 bases). Trimming pared 0 bases from V and 6 bases from J, leaving 6 bases between. CDR1 is GTSNPN and CDR2 is SVGIG in the germline V gene (reference sequence). This CDR3 is 11 amino acids long. CDR3 sequence (DNA): TGTGCCTGGAGTGTCAGGGGCGAGCAGTACTTC. Protein sequence: CAWSVRGEQYF.

The chain employs TRBV7-6 and TRBJ1-2; D unresolved. The CDR3 length is 11 residues. Between the trimmed V and J ends, which lost 8 bases and 7 bases, there was a span of 11 bases. Germline V CDR1 and CDR2: SGHVS, FNYEAQ. CDR3: CASGVAGGYTF. CDR3 nucleotide sequence: TGTGCCAGCGGGGTTGCGGGTGGCTACACCTTC.

The chain combines TRBV7-7 with TRBJ2-2; 7 nucleotides align to TRBD2. There are 17 residues in the CDR3. The V gene's germline CDR1 is SSHAT and CDR2 FNYEAQ (reference sequence). The V and J ends lost 2 bases and 6 bases, in that order; junction bases with no gene match: 12. Written as DNA, the CDR3 is TGTGCCAGCAGCTTATACGGGACGGGAGGAAGGGCCGGGGAGCTGTTTTTT. This translates into CASSLYGTGGRAGELFF.

In regard to this clone: At one of its ends the junction is not consistent with the germline gene, which may arise from a read error. V is TRBV9 and J is TRBJ1-4; 8 bases are a match to TRBD1. There are 15 residues in the CDR3. Looked up from germline, CDR1 is SGDLS and CDR2 is YYNGEE. The CDR3 protein is CVSSVFGQGGEKLFF. DNA for the CDR3: TGTGTCAGCAGCGTTTTCGGACAGGGCGGTGAAAAACTGTTTTTT.

The chain is built from TRBV28 and TRBJ2-7; D gene uncertain. Germline-derived CDR1 and CDR2 are MDHEN and SYDVKM. The V end lost 6 bases, the J end lost 1 base, and 19 bases lay between the germline ends. This CDR3 has 16 amino acids. CDR3 bases: TGTGCCAGCAGCCAGACTTCTATGCTTTTGTCCTACGAGCAGTACTTC. This translates into CASSQTSMLLSYEQYF. The whole variable domain, remainder taken from reference TRBV28 and TRBJ2-7, is DVKVTQSSRYLVKRTGEKVFLECVQDMDHENMFWYRQDPGLGLRLIYFSYDVKMKEKGDIPEGYSVSREKKERFSLILESASTNQTSMYLCASSQTSMLLSYEQYFGPGTRLTVT.

V usage is TRBV7-9 and J usage is TRBJ2-1; 10 nucleotides align to TRBD2. This CDR3 is built from 16 residues. Losses at the gene ends were 4 bases for V and 7 bases for J; bases not matched to a gene: 10. Germline loops: CDR1 SEHNR, CDR2 FQNEAQ (reference sequence). For the CDR3, the DNA is TGTGCCAGCAGCTCCCCCCACAGCGGGGGGGCTAATGAGCAGTTCTTC. Residues: CASSSPHSGGANEQFF.

This clone was picked up a small number of times. The rearrangement links TRBV7-9 to TRBJ2-7; a weak D match, TRBD1 (7 bases). This CDR3 has 13 residues. Trimming removed 5 bases from V and 3 bases from J, with 11 bases in between. CDR1 and CDR2 (germline): SEHNR, FQNEAQ (reference sequence). DNA for the CDR3: TGTGCCAGCAGCCGCGGGACAGACTACGAGCAGTACTTC. Protein sequence: CASSRGTDYEQYF.

On this clone: A read error may account for a junction end that differs from germline. This chain joins TRBV6-6 and TRBJ2-1, with 7 bases matching TRBD1. Looked up from germline, CDR1 is MNHNY and CDR2 is SVGAGI (reference sequence). The CDR3 spans 15 residues. The CDR3 spells CASSTDRVSYNERFF. The CDR3 nucleotides read TGTGCCAGCAGTACCGACAGGGTCTCCTACAATGAGCGGTTCTTC.

This chain joins TRBV5-6 and TRBJ2-7, with D maybe TRBD2 (5 bases). Per germline, CDR1 SGHDT and CDR2 YYEEEE. The V gene lost 2 bases and the J gene lost 3 bases, with 12 bases spanning the gap. The CDR3 is 14 amino acids. In DNA, the CDR3 is TGTGCCAGCAGCTTCGTAGGCGAGGGCTACGAGCAGTACTTC. It specifies CASSFVGEGYEQYF.

The table lists this clone with a few counts. No conserved phenylalanine or tryptophan ends this CDR3, so it is likely a read error. No DNA is shown, since the ends of the CDR3 on it are uncertain; the CDR3 is the one TCRdb lists. The V and J genes are TRBV7-8 and TRBJ1-1. Germline V gene lookup returns CDR1 SGHVS and CDR2 FQNEAQ. Including both end residues, the CDR3 is 11 amino acids long. The CDR3 here is CASSLVREALV.

This clone was seen a single time. The chain is built from TRBV5-1 and TRBJ2-1; the match to TRBD2 covers 11 bases. V shed 1 base, J shed 4 bases, and the junction held 7 bases outside the gene matches. The germline V gene encodes CDR1 SGHRS and CDR2 YFSETQ. This CDR3 is 17 amino acids long. In DNA form, the CDR3 reads TGCGCCAGCAGCTTGAGTAGCGGGGGGGCGATTTACAATGAGCAGTTCTTC. Its protein product is CASSLSSGGAIYNEQFF.

This clone was observed a handful of times. A far bigger clonotype differs at one base, so this is likely a read error. Written as DNA, the CDR3 is TGTGCCAGTAGTTTGAGGGCGATCACTGAAGCTTTCTTT. This encodes CASSLRAITEAFF. The chain couples TRBV19 to TRBJ1-1; D is unresolved. Trimming took 5 bases from V and 4 from J, leaving 11 bases between them. Germline CDR1 and CDR2: LNHDA and SQIVND (reference sequence). The CDR3 totals 13 residues.

The V and J genes are TRBV7-9 and TRBJ1-3; D unresolved. V lost 2 bases and J 0 bases, leaving 8 bases between the germline ends. The CDR3 runs to 15 residues. Germline lookup yields CDR1 SEHNR and CDR2 FQNEAQ (reference sequence). CDR3 bases: TGTGCCAGCAGCTTAACCAGGCCCTCTGGAAACACCATATATTTT. It yields the protein CASSLTRPSGNTIYF.

This clone was observed a handful of times. The chain joins TRBV27 to TRBJ1-5; a possible D gene is TRBD1 (6 bases). Germline V gene sequence: CDR1 MNHEY, CDR2 SMNVEV (reference sequence). V lost 4 bases to trimming and J lost 7 bases, with 11 bases between them. The CDR3 totals 13 residues. This CDR3 reads CASSYKGGQPQHF. The DNA of the CDR3 is TGTGCCAGCAGTTACAAGGGGGGGCAGCCCCAGCATTTT.

This clone was detected a few times. The chain employs TRBV5-5 and TRBJ2-1, with D uncertain. The CDR3 has 13 residues. Germline values: CDR1 SGHKS, CDR2 YYEKEE (reference sequence). V was trimmed by 2 bases and J by 9 bases, leaving 12 bases between them. In nucleotides, the CDR3 is TGTGCCAGCAGCTTTGCGGTTTCGGTTGAGCAGTTCTTC. The encoded protein is CASSFAVSVEQFF.

V gene TRBV7-2 combines with J gene TRBJ1-5; D is uncertain. The CDR3 runs 13 residues. Germline V gene data show CDR1 as SGHTA and CDR2 as FQGNSA. V was cut by 5 bases and J by 6 bases, with 11 bases left in between. The CDR3 spells CASSPPGAQPQHF. CDR3 coding DNA: TGTGCCAGCAGCCCCCCTGGAGCTCAGCCCCAGCATTTT.

The V gene is TRBV9, the J gene TRBJ2-7; D is perhaps TRBD1 (5 bases). Germline CDR1 SGDLS, CDR2 YYNGEE. V was pared by 3 bases and J by 4 bases, with 8 bases between. This CDR3 is 12 amino acids long. The CDR3 loop reads CASSAQGYEQYF. For the CDR3, the DNA is TGTGCCAGCAGCGCCCAGGGTTACGAGCAGTACTTC.

The chain employs TRBV30 and TRBJ1-3, with D maybe TRBD1 (6 bases). The CDR3 covers 18 residues. CDR1 and CDR2 (germline): GTSNPN, SVGIG (reference sequence). The ends were cut back, 0 bases at V and 0 bases at J, with 18 bases in the middle. The CDR3 DNA is TGTGCCTGGAGTGTAAGGCTCGGACAGACCGGCTCTGGAAACACCATATATTTT. It codes for CAWSVRLGQTGSGNTIYF. The full variable domain, with the rest looked up from reference TRBV30 and TRBJ1-3, is SQTIHQWPATLVQPVGSPLSLECTVEGTSNPNLYWYRQAAGRGLQLLFYSVGIGQISSEVPQNLSASRPQDRQFILSSKKLLLSDSGFYLCAWSVRLGQTGSGNTIYFGEGSWLTVV.

This clone was found a few times. The chain couples TRBV4-3 to TRBJ2-5; D is possibly TRBD2 (5 bases). The V end lost 0 bases, the J end lost 5 bases, and 16 bases lay between the germline ends. CDR3 length: 16 amino acids. The germline CDR1 and CDR2 sequences are LGHNA and YSLEER. In DNA form, the CDR3 reads TGCGCCAGCAGCCAAGATGGAACGGGAACGGTGGAGACCCAGTACTTC. As protein: CASSQDGTGTVETQYF.

This clone was recorded a few times. The chain has TRBV5-1 and TRBJ1-1; a weak D match, TRBD1 (6 bases). This CDR3 region has 13 residues. Trimming took 3 bases from V and 5 from J, leaving 11 bases between them. Germline CDR1 is SGHRS and CDR2 is YFSETQ. CDR3 sequence reads: CASSSDRRTEAFF. CDR3 coding DNA: TGCGCCAGCAGCTCGGACAGACGAACTGAAGCTTTCTTT.

The chain joins TRBV15 to TRBJ1-5; tentative D call: TRBD1 (6 bases). Between the trimmed V and J ends, which lost 0 bases and 1 base, there was a span of 19 bases. The length of the CDR3 is 19 residues. Germline V gene data show CDR1 as LNHNV and CDR2 as YYDKDF (reference sequence). The CDR3 sequence is CATSREYYGQIGSNQPQHF. For the CDR3, the DNA is TGTGCCACCAGCAGAGAATACTACGGACAGATCGGGAGCAATCAGCCCCAGCATTTT. The entire variable domain, with the rest obtained from reference TRBV15 and TRBJ1-5, is as follows: DAMVIQNPRYQVTQFGKPVTLSCSQTLNHNVMYWYQQKSSQAPKLLFHYYDKDFNNEADTPDNFQSRRPNTSFCFLDIRSPGLGDTAMYLCATSREYYGQIGSNQPQHFGDGTRLSIL.

The chain recombines TRBV6-1 with TRBJ1-3; TRBD1 is a possible D gene (5 bases). V lost 4 bases, J lost 0 bases, and 10 bases lay in between. Germline CDR1 and CDR2: MNHNS and SASEGT. The length of the CDR3 is 15 residues. CDR3 bases: TGTGCCAGCAGTGGATGGGGCGACTCTGGAAACACCATATATTTT. Translated: CASSGWGDSGNTIYF.